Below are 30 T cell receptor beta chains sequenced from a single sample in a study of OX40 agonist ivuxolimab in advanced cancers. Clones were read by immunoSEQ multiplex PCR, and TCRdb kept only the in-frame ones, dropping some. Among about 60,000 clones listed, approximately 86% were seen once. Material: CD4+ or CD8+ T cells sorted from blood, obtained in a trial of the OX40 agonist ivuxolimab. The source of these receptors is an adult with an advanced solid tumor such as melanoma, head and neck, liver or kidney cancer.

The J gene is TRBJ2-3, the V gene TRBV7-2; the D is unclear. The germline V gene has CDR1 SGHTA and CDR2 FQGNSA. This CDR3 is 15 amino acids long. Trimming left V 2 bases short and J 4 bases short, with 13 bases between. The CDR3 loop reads CASSLQPDSADTQYF. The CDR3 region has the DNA TGTGCCAGCAGCTTACAACCCGACTCCGCAGATACGCAGTATTTT.

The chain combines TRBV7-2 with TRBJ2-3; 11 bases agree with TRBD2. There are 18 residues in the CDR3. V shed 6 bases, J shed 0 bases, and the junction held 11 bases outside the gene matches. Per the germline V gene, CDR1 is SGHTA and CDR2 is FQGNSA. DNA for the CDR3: TGTGCCAGCAGGAGAACGTCGGGACTAGCGGCAAGCACAGATACGCAGTATTTT. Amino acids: CASRRTSGLAASTDTQYF.

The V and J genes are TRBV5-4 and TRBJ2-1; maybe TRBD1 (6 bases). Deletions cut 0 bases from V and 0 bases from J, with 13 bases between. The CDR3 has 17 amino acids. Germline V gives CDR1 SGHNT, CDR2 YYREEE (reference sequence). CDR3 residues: CASSLDRGQSSYNEQFF. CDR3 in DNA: TGTGCCAGCAGCTTGGATCGTGGACAGAGCTCCTACAATGAGCAGTTCTTC. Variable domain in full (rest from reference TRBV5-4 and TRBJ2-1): ETGVTQSPTHLIKTRGQQVTLRCSSQSGHNTVSWYQQALGQGPQFIFQYYREEENGRGNFPPRFSGLQFPNYSSELNVNALELDDSALYLCASSLDRGQSSYNEQFFGPGTRLTVL.

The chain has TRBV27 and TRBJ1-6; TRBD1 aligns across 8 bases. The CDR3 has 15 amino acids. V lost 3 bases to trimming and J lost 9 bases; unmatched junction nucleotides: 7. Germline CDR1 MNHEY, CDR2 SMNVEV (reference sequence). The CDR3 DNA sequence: TGTGCCAGCAGTTTCTTACAGGGGACAGGTTCACCCCTCCACTTT. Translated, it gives CASSFLQGTGSPLHF.

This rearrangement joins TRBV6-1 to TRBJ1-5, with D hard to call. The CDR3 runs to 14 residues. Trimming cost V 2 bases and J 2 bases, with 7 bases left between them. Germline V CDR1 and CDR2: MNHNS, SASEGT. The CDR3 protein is CASSESIGNQPQHF. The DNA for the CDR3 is TGTGCCAGCAGTGAAAGTATTGGCAATCAGCCCCAGCATTTT.

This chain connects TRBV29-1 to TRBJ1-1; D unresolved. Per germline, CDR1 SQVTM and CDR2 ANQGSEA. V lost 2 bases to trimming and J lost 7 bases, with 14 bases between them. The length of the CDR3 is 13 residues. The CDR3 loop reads CSVEPVPAGEAFF. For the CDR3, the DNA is TGCAGCGTTGAACCCGTCCCGGCAGGTGAAGCTTTCTTT.

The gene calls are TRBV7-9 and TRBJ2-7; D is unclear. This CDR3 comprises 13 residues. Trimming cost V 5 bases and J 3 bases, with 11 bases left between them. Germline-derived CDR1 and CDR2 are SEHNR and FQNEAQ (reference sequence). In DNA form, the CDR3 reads TGTGCCAGCAGCCGCCGGGCGGACTACGAGCAGTACTTC. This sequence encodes CASSRRADYEQYF.

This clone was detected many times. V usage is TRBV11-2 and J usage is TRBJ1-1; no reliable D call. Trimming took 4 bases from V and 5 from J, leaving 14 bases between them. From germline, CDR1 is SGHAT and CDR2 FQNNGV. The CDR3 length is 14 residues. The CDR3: CASSSQSLGTEAFF. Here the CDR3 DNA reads TGTGCCAGCAGCTCGCAAAGTCTAGGGACTGAAGCTTTCTTT.

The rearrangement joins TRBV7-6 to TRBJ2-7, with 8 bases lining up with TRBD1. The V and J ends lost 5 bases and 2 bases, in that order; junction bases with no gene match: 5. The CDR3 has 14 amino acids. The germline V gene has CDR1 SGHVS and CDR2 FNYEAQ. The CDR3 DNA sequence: TGTGCCAGCAGCCCTTCGGACAGGGCCTACGAGCAGTACTTC. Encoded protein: CASSPSDRAYEQYF. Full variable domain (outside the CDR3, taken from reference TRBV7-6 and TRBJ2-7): GAGVSQSPRYKVTKRGQDVALRCDPISGHVSLYWYRQALGQGPEFLTYFNYEAQQDKSGLPNDRFSAERPEGSISTLTIQRTEQRDSAMYRCASSPSDRAYEQYFGPGTRLTVT.

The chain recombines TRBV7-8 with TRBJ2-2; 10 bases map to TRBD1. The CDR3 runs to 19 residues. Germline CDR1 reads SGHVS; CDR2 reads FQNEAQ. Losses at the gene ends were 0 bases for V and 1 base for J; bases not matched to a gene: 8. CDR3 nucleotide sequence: TGTGCCAGCAGCTTAGCGCGGACAGGGGGTATAGGGAACACCGGGGAGCTGTTTTTT. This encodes CASSLARTGGIGNTGELFF.

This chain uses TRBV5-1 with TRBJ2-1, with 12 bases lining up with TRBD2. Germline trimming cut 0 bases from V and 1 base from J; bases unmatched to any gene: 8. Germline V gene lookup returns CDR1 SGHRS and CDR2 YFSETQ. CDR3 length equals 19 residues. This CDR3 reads CASSLGLAGDLRSYNEQFF. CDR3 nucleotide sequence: TGCGCCAGCAGCTTGGGACTAGCGGGAGACCTAAGGTCCTACAATGAGCAGTTCTTC.

The CDR3 DNA sequence: TGTGCCAGCAGTAACTTACAGGGGGCCTCTGGAAACACCATATATTTT. Amino acid sequence: CASSNLQGASGNTIYF. The chain joins TRBV6-5 to TRBJ1-3; 9 bases are a match to TRBD1. CDR3 size: 16 residues. The germline V gene encodes CDR1 MNHEY and CDR2 SVGAGI. Trimming took 5 bases from V and 0 from J; bases not matched to a gene: 5.

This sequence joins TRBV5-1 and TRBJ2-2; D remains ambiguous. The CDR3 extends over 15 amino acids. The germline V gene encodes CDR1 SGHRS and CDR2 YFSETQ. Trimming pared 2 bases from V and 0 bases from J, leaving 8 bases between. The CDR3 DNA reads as TGCGCCAGCAGCTTTCCTCTAGCGAACACCGGGGAGCTGTTTTTT. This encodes CASSFPLANTGELFF. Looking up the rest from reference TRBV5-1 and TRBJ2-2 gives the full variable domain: KAGVTQTPRYLIKTRGQQVTLSCSPISGHRSVSWYQQTPGQGLQFLFEYFSETQRNKGNFPGRFSGRQFSNSRSEMNVSTLELGDSALYLCASSFPLANTGELFFGEGSRLTVL.

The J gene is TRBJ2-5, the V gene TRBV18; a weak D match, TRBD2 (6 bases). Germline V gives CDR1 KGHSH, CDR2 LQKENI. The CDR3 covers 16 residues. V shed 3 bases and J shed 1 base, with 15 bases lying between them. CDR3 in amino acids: CASSPMRLGLQETQYF. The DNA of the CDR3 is TGTGCCAGCTCACCCATGAGACTAGGCCTCCAAGAGACCCAGTACTTC.

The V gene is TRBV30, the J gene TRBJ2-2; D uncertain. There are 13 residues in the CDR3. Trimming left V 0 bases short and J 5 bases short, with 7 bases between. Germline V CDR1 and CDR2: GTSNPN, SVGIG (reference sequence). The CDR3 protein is CAWSVRSTGELFF. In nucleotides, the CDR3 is TGTGCCTGGAGTGTCCGATCAACCGGGGAGCTGTTTTTT. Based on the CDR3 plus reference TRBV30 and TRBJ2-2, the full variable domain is SQTIHQWPATLVQPVGSPLSLECTVEGTSNPNLYWYRQAAGRGLQLLFYSVGIGQISSEVPQNLSASRPQDRQFILSSKKLLLSDSGFYLCAWSVRSTGELFFGEGSRLTVL.

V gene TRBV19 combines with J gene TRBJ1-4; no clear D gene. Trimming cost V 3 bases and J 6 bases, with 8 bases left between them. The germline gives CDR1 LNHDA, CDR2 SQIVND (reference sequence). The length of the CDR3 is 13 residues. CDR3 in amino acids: CASSISWDEKLFF. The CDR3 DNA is TGTGCCAGTAGTATTTCTTGGGATGAAAAACTGTTTTTT. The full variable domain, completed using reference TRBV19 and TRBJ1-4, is DGGITQSPKYLFRKEGQNVTLSCEQNLNHDAMYWYRQDPGQGLRLIYYSQIVNDFQKGDIAEGYSVSREKKESFPLTVTSAQKNPTAFYLCASSISWDEKLFFGSGTQLSVL.

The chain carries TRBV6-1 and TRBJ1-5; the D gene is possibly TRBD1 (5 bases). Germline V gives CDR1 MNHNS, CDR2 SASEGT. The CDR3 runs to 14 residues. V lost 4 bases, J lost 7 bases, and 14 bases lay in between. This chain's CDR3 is CASSAQGSGQPQHF. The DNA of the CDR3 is TGTGCCAGCAGTGCCCAGGGATCAGGCCAGCCCCAGCATTTT.

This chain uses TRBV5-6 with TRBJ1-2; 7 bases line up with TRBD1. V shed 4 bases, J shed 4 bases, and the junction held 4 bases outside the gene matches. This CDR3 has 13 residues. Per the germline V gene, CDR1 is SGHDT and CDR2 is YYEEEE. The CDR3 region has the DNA TGTGCCAGCAGCGCCCGGGACAGCTATGGCTACACCTTC. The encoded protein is CASSARDSYGYTF.

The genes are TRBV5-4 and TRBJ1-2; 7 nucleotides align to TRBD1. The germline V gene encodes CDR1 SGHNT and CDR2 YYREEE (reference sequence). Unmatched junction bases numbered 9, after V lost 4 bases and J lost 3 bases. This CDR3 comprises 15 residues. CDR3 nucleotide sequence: TGTGCCAGCAGCACAATAGGGGGCGCGGACTATGGCTACACCTTC. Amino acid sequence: CASSTIGGADYGYTF.

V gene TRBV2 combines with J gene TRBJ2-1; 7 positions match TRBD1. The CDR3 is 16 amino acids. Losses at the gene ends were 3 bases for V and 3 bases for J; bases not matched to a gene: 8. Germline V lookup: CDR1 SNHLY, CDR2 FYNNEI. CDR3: CASSDRGAGGYNEQFF. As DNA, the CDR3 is TGTGCCAGCAGTGATCGTGGGGCAGGGGGCTACAATGAGCAGTTCTTC.

CDR3: CASKRTGGTEAFF. The CDR3 DNA is TGTGCCAGCAAAAGGACAGGGGGGACTGAAGCTTTCTTT. The V call is TRBV6-6, the J call TRBJ1-1; 10 nucleotides match TRBD1. Germline trimming cut 7 bases from V and 5 bases from J; bases unmatched to any gene: 4. The CDR3 covers 13 residues. CDR1 and CDR2 from the germline V gene are MNHNY and SVGAGI (reference sequence).

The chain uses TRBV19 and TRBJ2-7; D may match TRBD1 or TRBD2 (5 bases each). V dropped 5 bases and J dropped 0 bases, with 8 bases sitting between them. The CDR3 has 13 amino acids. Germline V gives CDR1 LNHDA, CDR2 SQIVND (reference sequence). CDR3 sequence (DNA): TGTGCCAGTAGTTGGGGGATCTCCTACGAGCAGTACTTC. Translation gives CASSWGISYEQYF.

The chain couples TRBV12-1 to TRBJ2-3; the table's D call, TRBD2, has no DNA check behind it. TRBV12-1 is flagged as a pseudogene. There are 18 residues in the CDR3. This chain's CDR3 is CASSFKVTDERVTDTQYF. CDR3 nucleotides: TGTGCCAGCAGCTTTAAGGTAACGGACGAGCGGGTCACAGATACGCAGTATTTT.

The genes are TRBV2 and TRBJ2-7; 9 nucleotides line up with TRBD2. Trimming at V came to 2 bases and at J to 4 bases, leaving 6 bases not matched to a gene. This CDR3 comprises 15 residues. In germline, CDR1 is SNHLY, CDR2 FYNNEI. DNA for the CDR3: TGTGCCAGCAGTGAAAACCCTAGCGGGATATACGAGCAGTACTTC. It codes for CASSENPSGIYEQYF.

The CDR3 reads CASSPNEGRGLEQYF. The CDR3 DNA reads as TGTGCCAGCAGTCCTAATGAGGGTCGGGGGCTCGAGCAGTACTTC. The rearrangement joins TRBV6-5 to TRBJ2-7; D tentatively fits TRBD1 or TRBD2 (6 bases each). This CDR3 region has 15 residues. V was shortened by 5 bases and J by 6 bases, with 20 bases between the two germline ends. Germline V gives CDR1 MNHEY, CDR2 SVGAGI.

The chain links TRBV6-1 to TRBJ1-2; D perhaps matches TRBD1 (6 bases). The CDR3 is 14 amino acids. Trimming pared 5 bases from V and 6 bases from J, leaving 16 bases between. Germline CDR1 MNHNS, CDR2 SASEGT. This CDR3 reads CASSISGGRDGYTF. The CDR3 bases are TGTGCCAGCAGTATATCCGGGGGCCGGGATGGCTACACCTTC.

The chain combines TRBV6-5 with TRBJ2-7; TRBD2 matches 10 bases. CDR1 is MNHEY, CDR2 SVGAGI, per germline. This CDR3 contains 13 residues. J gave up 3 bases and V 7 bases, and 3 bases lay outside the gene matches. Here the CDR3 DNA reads TGTGCCAGCAAAATAGCGGGAGGCTACGAGCAGTACTTC. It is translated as CASKIAGGYEQYF.

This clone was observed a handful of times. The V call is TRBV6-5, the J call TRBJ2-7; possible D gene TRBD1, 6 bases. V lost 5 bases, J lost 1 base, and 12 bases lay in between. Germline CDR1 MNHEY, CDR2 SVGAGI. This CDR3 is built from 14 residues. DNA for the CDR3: TGTGCCAGCAGTAGGGGGAAGATGTCCTACGAGCAGTACTTC. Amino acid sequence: CASSRGKMSYEQYF.

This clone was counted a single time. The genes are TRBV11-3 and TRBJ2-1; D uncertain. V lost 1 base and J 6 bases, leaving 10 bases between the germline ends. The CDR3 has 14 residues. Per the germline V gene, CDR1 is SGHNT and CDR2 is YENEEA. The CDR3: CASSLGRASNEQFF. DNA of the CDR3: TGTGCCAGCAGCTTAGGACGGGCGTCCAATGAGCAGTTCTTC.

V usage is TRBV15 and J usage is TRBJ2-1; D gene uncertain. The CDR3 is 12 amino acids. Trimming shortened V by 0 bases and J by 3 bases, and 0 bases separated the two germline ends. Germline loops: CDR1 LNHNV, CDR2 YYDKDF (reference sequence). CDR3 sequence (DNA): TGTGCCACCAGCAGAGACTACAATGAGCAGTTCTTC. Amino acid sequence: CATSRDYNEQFF.